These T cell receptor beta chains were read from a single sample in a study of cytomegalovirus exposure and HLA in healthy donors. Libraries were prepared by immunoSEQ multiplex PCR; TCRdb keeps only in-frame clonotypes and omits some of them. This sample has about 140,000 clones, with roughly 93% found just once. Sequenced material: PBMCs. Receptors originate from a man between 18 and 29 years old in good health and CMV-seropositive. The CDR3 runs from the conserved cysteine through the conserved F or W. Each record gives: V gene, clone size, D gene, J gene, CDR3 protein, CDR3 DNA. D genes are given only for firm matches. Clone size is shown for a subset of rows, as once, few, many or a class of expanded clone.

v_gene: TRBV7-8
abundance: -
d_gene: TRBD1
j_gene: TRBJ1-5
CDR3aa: CASSQQGAQPQHF
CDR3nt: TGTGCCAGCAGCCAACAGGGGGCCCAGCCCCAGCATTTT

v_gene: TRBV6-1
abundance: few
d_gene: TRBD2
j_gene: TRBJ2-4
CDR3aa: CASSGLAGESKNIQYF
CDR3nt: TGTGCCAGCAGTGGACTAGCGGGAGAGTCCAAAAACATTCAGTACTTC

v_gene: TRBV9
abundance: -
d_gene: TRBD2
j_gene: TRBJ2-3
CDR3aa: CASSGTSVPTSTDTQYF
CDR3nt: TGTGCCAGCAGCGGAACTAGCGTGCCGACTAGCACAGATACGCAGTATTTT

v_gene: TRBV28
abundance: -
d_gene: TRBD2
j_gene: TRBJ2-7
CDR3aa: CASSPPRGGGIDEQYF
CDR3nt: TGTGCCAGCAGTCCTCCCCGGGGGGGCGGAATCGACGAGCAGTACTTC

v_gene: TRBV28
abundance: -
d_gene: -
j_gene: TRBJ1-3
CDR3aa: CASSRPFRVGNTIYF
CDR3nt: TGTGCCAGCAGTAGACCCTTCAGGGTTGGAAACACCATATATTTT

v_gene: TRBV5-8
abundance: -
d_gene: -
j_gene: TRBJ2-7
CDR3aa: CASSFRDSYEQYF
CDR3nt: TGTGCCAGCAGCTTCCGGGACTCCTACGAGCAGTACTTC

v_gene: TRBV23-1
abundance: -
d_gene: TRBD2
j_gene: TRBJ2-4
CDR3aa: CANETGGELAKNIQYF
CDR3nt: TGCGCCAACGAAACGGGGGGGGAGCTAGCCAAAAACATTCAGTACTTC

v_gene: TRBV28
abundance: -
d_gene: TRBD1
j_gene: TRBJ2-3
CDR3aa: CASRPDRASADTQYF
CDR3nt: TGTGCCAGCAGACCCGACAGGGCGAGCGCAGATACGCAGTATTTT

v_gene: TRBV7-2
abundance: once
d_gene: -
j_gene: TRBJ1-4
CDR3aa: CASSRTQGVNEKLFF
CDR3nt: TGTGCCAGCAGCAGGACACAGGGAGTAAATGAAAAACTGTTTTTT

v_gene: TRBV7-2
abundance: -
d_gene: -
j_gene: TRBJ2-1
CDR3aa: CASSLDQGRWRNEQFF
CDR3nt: TGTGCCAGCAGCTTAGATCAAGGCCGATGGCGGAATGAGCAGTTCTTC

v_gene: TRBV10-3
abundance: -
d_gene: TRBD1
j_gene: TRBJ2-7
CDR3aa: CAISPGQFYEQYF
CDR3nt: TGTGCCATCAGTCCGGGACAGTTCTACGAGCAGTACTTC

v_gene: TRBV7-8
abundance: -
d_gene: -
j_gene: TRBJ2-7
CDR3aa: CASRGGDEQYF
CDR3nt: TGTGCCAGCAGAGGAGGAGACGAGCAGTACTTC

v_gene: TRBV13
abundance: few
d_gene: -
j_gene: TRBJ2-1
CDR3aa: CASSLGRSNEQFF
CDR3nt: TGTGCCAGCAGCTTAGGCCGTAGCAATGAGCAGTTCTTC

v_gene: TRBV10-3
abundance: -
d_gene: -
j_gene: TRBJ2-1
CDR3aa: CAISDDQGVYNEQFF
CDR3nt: TGTGCCATCAGCGACGATCAGGGCGTCTACAATGAGCAGTTCTTC

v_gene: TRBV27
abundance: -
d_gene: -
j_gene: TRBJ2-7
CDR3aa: CASSPGQGIAGDYEQYF
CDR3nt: TGTGCCAGCAGCCCAGGACAGGGAATAGCGGGTGACTACGAGCAGTACTTC

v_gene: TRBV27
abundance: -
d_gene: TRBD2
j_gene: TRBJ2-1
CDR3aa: CASSETSGSSYNEQFF
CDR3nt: TGTGCCAGCAGTGAGACTAGCGGGAGCTCCTACAATGAGCAGTTCTTC

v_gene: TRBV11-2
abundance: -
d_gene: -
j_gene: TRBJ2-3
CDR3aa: CASSELSTDTQYF
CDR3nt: TGTGCCAGCTCCGAGTTAAGCACAGATACGCAGTATTTT

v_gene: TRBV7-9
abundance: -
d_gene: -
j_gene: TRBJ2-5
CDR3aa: CASSLLPGPQETQYF
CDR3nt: TGTGCCAGCAGCTTACTCCCAGGGCCTCAAGAGACCCAGTACTTC

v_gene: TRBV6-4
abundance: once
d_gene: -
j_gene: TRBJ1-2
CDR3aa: CASSEPGDPASYTF
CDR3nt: TGTGCCAGCAGTGAACCAGGGGACCCGGCGAGCTACACCTTC

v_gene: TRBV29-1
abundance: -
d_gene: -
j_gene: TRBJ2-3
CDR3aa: CSVEDMAKRDTQYF
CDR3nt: TGCAGCGTTGAAGACATGGCCAAGCGGGATACGCAGTATTTT

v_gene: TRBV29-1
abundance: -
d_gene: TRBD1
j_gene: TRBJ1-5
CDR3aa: CSVEGQGGQPQHF
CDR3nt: TGCAGCGTTGAAGGGCAGGGGGGTCAGCCCCAGCATTTT

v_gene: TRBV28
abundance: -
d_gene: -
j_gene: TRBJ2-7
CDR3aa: CASRKQGGTYEQYF
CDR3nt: TGTGCCAGCAGAAAACAGGGGGGGACCTACGAGCAGTACTTC

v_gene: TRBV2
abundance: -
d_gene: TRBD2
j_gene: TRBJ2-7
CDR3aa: CASRPSSGDYEQYF
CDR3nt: TGTGCCAGCCGGCCCTCTAGCGGGGATTACGAGCAGTACTTC

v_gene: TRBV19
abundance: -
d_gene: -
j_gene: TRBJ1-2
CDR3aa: CASSIGPDRTIYGYTF
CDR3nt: TGTGCCAGTAGTATAGGGCCAGACCGAACTATCTATGGCTACACCTTC

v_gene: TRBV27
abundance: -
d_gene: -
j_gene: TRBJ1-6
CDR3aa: CAGEDSSSNSPLHF
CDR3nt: TGTGCCGGTGAGGACAGTTCCTCCAATTCACCCCTCCACTTT

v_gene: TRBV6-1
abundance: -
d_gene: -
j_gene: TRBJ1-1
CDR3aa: CASSARVGPMNTEAFF
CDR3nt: TGTGCCAGCAGTGCCCGAGTGGGGCCCATGAACACTGAAGCTTTCTTT

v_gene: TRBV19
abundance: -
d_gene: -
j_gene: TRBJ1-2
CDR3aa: CASSPNRNYGYTF
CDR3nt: TGTGCCAGTAGTCCCAACAGGAACTATGGCTACACCTTC

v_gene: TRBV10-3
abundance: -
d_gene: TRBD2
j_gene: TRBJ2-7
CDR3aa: CAISPGLAGDPYF
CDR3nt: TGTGCCATCAGTCCGGGACTAGCGGGAGACCCGTACTTC

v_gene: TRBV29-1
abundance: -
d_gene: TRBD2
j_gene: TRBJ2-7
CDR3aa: CSVQTSSYEQYF
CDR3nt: TGCAGCGTCCAGACTAGCAGCTACGAGCAGTACTTC

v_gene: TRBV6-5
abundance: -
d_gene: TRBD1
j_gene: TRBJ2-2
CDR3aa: CASSFRQGTGELFF
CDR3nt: TGTGCCAGCAGTTTCCGACAGGGGACCGGGGAGCTGTTTTTT

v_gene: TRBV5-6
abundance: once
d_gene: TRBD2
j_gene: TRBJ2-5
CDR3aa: CASSHRTSGRTWPETQYF
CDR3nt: TGTGCCAGCAGCCACCGGACTAGCGGGAGGACGTGGCCGGAGACCCAGTACTTC

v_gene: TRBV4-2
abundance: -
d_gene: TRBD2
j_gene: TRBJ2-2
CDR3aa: CASSQVIREGVTGELFF
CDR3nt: TGTGCCAGCAGCCAAGTGATCCGGGAGGGAGTTACCGGGGAGCTGTTTTTT

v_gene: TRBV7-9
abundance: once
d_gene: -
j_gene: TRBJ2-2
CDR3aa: CASSFRANTGELFF
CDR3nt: TGTGCCAGCAGCTTCAGGGCTAACACCGGGGAGCTGTTTTTT

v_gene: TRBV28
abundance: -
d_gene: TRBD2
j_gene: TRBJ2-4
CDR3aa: CASSLAGTKNIQYF
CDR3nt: TGTGCCAGCAGTCTAGCGGGCACCAAAAACATTCAGTACTTC

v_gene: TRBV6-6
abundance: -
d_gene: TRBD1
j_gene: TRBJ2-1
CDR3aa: CASSYSAGGEYNEQFF
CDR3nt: TGTGCCAGCAGTTACTCGGCAGGGGGAGAATACAATGAGCAGTTCTTC

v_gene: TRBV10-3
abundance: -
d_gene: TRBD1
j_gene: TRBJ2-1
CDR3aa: CAISADRESYNEQFF
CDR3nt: TGTGCCATCAGTGCCGACAGGGAATCCTACAATGAGCAGTTCTTC

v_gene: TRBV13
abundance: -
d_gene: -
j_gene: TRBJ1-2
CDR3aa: CASSPRGRVDGYTF
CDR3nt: TGTGCCAGCAGCCCGCGTGGCCGGGTGGATGGCTACACCTTC

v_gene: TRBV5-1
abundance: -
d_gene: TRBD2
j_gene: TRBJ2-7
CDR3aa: CASSLLAGGRDEQYF
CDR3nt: TGCGCCAGCAGCTTGTTGGCGGGAGGGCGTGACGAGCAGTACTTC

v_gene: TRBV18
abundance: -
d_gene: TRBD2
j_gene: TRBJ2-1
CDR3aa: CASSPPGLAGGNNEQFF
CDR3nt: TGTGCCAGCTCACCACCGGGACTAGCGGGAGGGAACAATGAGCAGTTCTTC

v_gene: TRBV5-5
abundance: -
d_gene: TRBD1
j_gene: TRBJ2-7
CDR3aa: CASSLHRDRAYEQYF
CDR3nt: TGTGCCAGCAGCTTGCACCGGGACAGAGCCTACGAGCAGTACTTC

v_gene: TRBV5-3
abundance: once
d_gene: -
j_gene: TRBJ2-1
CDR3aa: CARSLPDRPRTTNSRQFF
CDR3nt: TGTGCCAGAAGCTTGCCCGACAGGCCCCGCACCACCAACAGCCGTCAGTTCTTC

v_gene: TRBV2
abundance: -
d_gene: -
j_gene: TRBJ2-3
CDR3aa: CASRLVFLGTDTQYF
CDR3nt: TGTGCCAGCAGATTAGTATTCCTCGGCACAGATACGCAGTATTTT

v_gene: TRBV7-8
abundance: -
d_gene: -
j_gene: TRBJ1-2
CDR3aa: CTTGGTPANYGYTF
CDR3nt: TGTACCACCGGAGGGACCCCCGCGAACTATGGCTACACCTTC

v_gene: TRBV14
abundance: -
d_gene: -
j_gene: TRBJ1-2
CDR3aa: CASSQGANYGYTF
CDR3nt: TGTGCCAGCAGCCAGGGGGCGAACTATGGCTACACCTTC

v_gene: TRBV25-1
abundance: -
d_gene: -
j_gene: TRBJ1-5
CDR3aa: CASGLNQPQHF
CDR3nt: TGTGCCAGTGGACTCAATCAGCCCCAGCATTTT

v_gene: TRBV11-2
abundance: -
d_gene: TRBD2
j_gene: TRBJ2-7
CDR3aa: CASSLSSAGDSYEQYF
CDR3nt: TGTGCCAGCAGCTTAAGCTCAGCGGGAGATTCCTACGAGCAGTACTTC

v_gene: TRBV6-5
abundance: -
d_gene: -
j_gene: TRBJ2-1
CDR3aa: CASSYSFSSSYNEQFF
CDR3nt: TGTGCCAGCAGTTACTCGTTTTCTAGCTCCTACAATGAGCAGTTCTTC

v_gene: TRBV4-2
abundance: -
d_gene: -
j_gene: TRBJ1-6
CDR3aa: CASSQGVPGRSSPLHF
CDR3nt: TGTGCCAGCAGCCAAGGAGTTCCAGGGAGGAGCTCACCCCTCCACTTT

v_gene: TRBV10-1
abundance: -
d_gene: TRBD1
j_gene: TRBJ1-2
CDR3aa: CASGGDRRKSYGYTF
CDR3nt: TGCGCCAGCGGAGGGGACAGGAGAAAAAGCTATGGCTACACCTTC

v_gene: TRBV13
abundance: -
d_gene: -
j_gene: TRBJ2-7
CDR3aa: CASSFGLPPPYYEQYF
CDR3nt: TGTGCCAGCAGCTTCGGACTACCACCCCCCTATTACGAGCAGTACTTC

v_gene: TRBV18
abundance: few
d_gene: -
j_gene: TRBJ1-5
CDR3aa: CASSLQGEAGQPQHF
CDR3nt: TGTGCCAGCTCCCTCCAAGGGGAGGCCGGGCAGCCCCAGCATTTT

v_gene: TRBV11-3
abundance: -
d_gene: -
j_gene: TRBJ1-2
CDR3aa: CATLSSELREGYGYTF
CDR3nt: TGTGCCACCCTTTCCTCAGAACTTCGGGAGGGCTATGGCTACACCTTC

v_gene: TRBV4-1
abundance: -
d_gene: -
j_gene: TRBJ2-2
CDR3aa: CASSQDPGGSGELFF
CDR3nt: TGCGCCAGCAGCCAAGATCCTGGGGGCTCCGGGGAGCTGTTTTTT

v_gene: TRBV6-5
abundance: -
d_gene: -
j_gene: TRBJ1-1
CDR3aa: CASSYGHRTEAFF
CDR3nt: TGTGCCAGCAGTTACGGACACCGCACTGAAGCTTTCTTT

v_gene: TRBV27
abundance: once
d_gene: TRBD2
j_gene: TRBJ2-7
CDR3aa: CASSLFALSGRRTDRGDEQYF
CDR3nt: TGTGCCAGCAGTTTATTTGCCCTAAGTGGGAGGAGAACAGATCGGGGGGACGAGCAGTACTTC

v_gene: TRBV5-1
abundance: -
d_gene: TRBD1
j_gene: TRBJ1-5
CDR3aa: CASSLPLTGGVHQPQHF
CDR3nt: TGCGCCAGCAGCTTGCCGTTGACAGGGGGCGTTCATCAGCCCCAGCATTTT

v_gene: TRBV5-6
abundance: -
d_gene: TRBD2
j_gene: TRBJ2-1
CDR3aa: CASSSTLTGLGFYNEQFF
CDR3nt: TGTGCCAGCAGCTCAACTCTTACGGGACTAGGTTTCTACAATGAGCAGTTCTTC

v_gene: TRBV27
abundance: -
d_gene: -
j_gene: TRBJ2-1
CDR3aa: CASSPRAGLLYNEQFF
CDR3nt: TGTGCCAGCAGTCCCCGTGCAGGGCTCCTGTACAATGAGCAGTTCTTC

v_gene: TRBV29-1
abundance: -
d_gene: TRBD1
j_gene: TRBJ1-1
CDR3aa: CSVVGDRVDTEAFF
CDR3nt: TGCAGCGTTGTAGGGGACAGGGTCGACACTGAAGCTTTCTTT

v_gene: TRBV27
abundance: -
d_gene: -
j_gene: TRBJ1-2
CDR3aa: CASRGAGIYGYTF
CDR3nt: TGTGCCAGCAGGGGGGCAGGGATTTATGGCTACACCTTC